This TCR beta chain was profiled in a study of lymphopenia after photon versus proton radiotherapy. The data were produced by immunoSEQ multiplex PCR, yet TCRdb's version contains in-frame clones alone and is incomplete. The sample carries 60,000 or so clones, 87% recorded once. V was shortened by 6 bases and J by 2 bases, with 7 bases between the two germline ends. Germline V gene lookup returns CDR1 MNHEY and CDR2 SVGAGI. The CDR3 has 12 residues. With regard to this clone: This same CDR3 is encoded by further DNA sequences in the sample.

V and J are TRBV6-5 and TRBJ1-2, with D possibly TRBD1 on 6 matching bases. Sequencing used peripheral blood, obtained from a patient treated with proton-based radiotherapy. The TCR sequence derives from a man aged 80 or over with esophageal cancer. The CDR3 DNA reads as TGTGCCAGCAGAGGACAGAACTATGGCTACACCTTC. Amino acids: CASRGQNYGYTF.